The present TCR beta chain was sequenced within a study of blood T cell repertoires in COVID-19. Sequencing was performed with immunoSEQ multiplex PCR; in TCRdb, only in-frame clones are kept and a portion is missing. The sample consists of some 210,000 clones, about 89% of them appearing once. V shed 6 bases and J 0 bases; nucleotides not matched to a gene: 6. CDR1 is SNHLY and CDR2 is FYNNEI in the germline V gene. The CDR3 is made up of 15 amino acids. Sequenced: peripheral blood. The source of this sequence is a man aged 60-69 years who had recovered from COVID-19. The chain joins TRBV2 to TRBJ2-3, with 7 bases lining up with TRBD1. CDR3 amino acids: CASRQGFSSTDTQYF. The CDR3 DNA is TGTGCCAGCAGACAGGGGTTCTCAAGCACAGATACGCAGTATTTT.